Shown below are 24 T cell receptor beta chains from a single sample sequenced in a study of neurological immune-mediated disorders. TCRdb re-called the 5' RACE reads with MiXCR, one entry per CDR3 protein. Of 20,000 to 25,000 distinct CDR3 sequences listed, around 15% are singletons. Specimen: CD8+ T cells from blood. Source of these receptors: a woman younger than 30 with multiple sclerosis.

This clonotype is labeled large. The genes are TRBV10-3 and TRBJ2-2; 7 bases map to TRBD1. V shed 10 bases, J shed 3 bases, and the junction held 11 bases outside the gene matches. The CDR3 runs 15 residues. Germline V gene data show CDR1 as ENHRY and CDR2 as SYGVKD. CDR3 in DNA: TGTGCCACCAGAACAGGGGAGCGCGACACCGGGGAGCTGTTTTTT. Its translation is CATRTGERDTGELFF.

The CDR3 DNA is TGCGAGCAGCTACGCCGGGGGGGGAAGAACACCGGGGAGCTGTTTTTT. Amino acid sequence: CEQLRRGGKNTGELFF. This chain uses TRBV5-1 with TRBJ2-2; 8 nucleotides agree with TRBD2. The germline V gene has CDR1 SGHRS and CDR2 YFSETQ. This CDR3 has 16 amino acids. Using reference TRBV5-1 and TRBJ2-2 for the parts outside the CDR3, the full variable domain is KAGVTQTPRYLIKTRGQQVTLSCSPISGHRSVSWYQQTPGQGLQFLFEYFSETQRNKGNFPGRFSGRQFSNSRSEMNVSTLELGDSALYLCEQLRRGGKNTGELFFGEGSRLTVL.

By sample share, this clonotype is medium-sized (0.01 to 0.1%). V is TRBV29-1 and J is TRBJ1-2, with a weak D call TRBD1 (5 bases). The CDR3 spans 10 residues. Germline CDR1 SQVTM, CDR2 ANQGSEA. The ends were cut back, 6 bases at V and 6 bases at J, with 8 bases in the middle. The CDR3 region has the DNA TGCAGCGTCCCGACAGATGGCTACACCTTC. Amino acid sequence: CSVPTDGYTF.

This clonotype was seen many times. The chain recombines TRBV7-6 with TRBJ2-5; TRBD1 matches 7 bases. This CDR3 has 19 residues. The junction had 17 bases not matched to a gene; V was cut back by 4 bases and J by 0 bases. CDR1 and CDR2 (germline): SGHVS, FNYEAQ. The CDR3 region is CASSSPSPRDSRYQETQYF. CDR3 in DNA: TGTGCCAGCAGCTCCCCCTCCCCCCGGGACAGCAGATACCAAGAGACCCAGTACTTC.

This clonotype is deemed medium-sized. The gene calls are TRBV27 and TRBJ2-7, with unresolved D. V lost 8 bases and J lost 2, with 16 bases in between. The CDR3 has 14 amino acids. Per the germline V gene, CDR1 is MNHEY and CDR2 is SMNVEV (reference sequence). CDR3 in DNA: TGTGCCAGCCCCGTACTGGGCGGCCCCTACGAGCAGTACGTC. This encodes CASPVLGGPYEQYV.

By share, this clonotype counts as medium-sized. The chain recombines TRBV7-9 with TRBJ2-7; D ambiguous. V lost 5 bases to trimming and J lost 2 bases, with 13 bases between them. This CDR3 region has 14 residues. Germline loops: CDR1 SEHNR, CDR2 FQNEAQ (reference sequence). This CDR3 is CASSPASSPYEQYV. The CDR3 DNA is TGTGCCAGCAGCCCGGCTAGTTCCCCCTACGAGCAGTACGTC.

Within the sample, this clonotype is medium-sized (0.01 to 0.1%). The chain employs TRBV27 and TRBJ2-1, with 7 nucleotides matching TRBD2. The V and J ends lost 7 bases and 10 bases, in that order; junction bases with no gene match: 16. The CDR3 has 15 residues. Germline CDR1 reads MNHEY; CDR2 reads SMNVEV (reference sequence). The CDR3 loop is CASTPGWVPGGEQFF. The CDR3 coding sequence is TGTGCCAGCACCCCGGGGTGGGTCCCCGGGGGGGAGCAGTTCTTC.

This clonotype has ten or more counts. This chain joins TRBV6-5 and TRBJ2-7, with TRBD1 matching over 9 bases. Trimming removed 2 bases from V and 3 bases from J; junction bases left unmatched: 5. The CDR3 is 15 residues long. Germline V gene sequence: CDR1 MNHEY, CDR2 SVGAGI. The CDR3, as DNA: TGTGCCAGCAGTTACGCCGCGGGACAGGGCTACGAGCAGTACTTC. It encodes CASSYAAGQGYEQYF.

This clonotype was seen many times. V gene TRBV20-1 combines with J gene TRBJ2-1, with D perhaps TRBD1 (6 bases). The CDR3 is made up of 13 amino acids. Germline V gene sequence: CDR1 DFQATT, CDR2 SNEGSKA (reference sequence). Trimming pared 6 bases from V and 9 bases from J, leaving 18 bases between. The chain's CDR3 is CSAQGIGPGEQFF. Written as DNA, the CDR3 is TGCAGTGCGCAGGGGATTGGTCCGGGTGAGCAGTTCTTC.

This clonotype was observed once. DNA of the CDR3: TGTGCCAGCAGCTCCTCGCCGGATACGCAGTATTTT. This translates into CASSSSPDTQYF. J is TRBJ2-3 and V is TRBV7-9; no firm D call. Per the germline V gene, CDR1 is SEHNR and CDR2 is FQNEAQ (reference sequence). CDR3 length: 12 amino acids. The ends were cut back, 4 bases at V and 6 bases at J, with 8 bases in the middle.

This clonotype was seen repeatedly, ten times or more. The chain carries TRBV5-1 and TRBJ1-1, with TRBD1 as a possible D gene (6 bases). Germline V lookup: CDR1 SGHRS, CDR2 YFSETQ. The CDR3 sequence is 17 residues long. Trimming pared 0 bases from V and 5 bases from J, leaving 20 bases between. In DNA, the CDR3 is TGCGCCAGCAGCTTGGTCCCACTCGAGGGGGGGCGGACTGAAGCTTTCTTT. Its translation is CASSLVPLEGGRTEAFF. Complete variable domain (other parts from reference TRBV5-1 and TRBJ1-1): KAGVTQTPRYLIKTRGQQVTLSCSPISGHRSVSWYQQTPGQGLQFLFEYFSETQRNKGNFPGRFSGRQFSNSRSEMNVSTLELGDSALYLCASSLVPLEGGRTEAFFGQGTRLTVV.

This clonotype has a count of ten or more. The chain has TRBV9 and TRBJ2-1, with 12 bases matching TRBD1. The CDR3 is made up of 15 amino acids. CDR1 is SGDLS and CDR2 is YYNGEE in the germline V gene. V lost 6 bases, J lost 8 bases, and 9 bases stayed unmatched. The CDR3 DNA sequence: TGTGCCAGCACCCCTTTTGGGACAGGGGGCGATGAGCAGTTCTTC. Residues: CASTPFGTGGDEQFF. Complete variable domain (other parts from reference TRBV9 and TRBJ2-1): DSGVTQTPKHLITATGQRVTLRCSPRSGDLSVYWYQQSLDQGLQFLIQYYNGEERAKGNILERFSAQQFPDLHSELNLSSLELGDSALYFCASTPFGTGGDEQFFGPGTRLTVL.

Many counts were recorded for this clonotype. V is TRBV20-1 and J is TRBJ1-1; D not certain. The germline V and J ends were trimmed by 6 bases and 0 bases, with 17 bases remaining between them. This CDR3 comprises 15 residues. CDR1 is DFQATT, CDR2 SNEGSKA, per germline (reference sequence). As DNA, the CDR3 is TGCAGTGCACATCCCGTCCCTTACATGAACACTGAAGCTTTCTTT. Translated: CSAHPVPYMNTEAFF.

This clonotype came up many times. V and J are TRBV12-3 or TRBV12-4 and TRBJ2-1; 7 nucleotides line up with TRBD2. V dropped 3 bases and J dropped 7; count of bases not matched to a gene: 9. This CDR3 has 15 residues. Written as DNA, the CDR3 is TGTGCCAGCAGTTTTGGGAAGGGGACTATAAATGAGCAGTTCTTC. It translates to CASSFGKGTINEQFF.

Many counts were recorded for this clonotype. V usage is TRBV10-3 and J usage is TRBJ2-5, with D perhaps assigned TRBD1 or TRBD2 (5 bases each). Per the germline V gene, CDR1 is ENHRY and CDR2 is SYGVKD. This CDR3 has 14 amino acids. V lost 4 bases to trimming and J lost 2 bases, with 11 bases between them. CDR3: CAISGGELQETQYF. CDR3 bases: TGTGCCATCAGTGGAGGGGAATTACAAGAGACCCAGTACTTC.

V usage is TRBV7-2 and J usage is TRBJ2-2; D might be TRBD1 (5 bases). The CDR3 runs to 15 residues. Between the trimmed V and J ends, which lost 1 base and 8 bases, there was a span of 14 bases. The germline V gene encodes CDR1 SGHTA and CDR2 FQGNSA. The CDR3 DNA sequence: TGTGCCAGCAGCTTAGGTCTGGGGCAGGAGGGGGAGCTGTTTTTT. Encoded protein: CASSLGLGQEGELFF.

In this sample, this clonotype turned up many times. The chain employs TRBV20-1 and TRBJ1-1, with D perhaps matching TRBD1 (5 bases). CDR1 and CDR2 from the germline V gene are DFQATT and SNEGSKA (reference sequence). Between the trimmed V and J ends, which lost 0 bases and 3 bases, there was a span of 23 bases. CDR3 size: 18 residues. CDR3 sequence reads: CSARDYWDLSVSHTEAFF. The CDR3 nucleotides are TGCAGTGCTAGAGATTATTGGGACCTTTCCGTTTCCCACACTGAAGCTTTCTTT.

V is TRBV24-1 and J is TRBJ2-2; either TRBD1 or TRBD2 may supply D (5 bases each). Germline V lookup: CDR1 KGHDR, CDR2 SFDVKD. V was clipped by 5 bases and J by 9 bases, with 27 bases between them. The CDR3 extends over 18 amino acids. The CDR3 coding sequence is TGTGCCACCAGTGCGGGACCCCTCCGAGCGACTAACCCCTGGGAGCTGTTTTTT. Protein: CATSAGPLRATNPWELFF.

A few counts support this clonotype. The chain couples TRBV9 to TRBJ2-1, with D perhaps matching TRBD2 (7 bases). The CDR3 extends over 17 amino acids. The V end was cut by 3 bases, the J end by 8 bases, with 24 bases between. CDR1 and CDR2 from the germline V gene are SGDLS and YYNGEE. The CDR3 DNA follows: TGTGCCAGCAGCGCCGGCCCGGGGGGCCTGTCGGGTGATGAGCAGTTCTTC. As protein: CASSAGPGGLSGDEQFF.

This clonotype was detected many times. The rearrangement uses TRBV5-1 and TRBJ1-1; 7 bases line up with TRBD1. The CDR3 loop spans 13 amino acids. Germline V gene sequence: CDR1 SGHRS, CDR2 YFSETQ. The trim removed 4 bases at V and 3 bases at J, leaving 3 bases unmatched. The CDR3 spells CASSTTGDTEAFF. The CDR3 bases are TGCGCCAGCAGCACAACAGGGGACACTGAAGCTTTCTTT.

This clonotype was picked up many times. This CDR3 reads CASSLGTSGAETQYF. The DNA of the CDR3 is TGTGCCAGCAGCTTAGGGACTAGCGGGGCTGAGACCCAGTACTTC. V gene TRBV11-1 combines with J gene TRBJ2-5; 12 bases fit TRBD2. Germline V gene data show CDR1 as SGHAT and CDR2 as FQDESV (reference sequence). This CDR3 contains 15 residues. Trimming cost V 1 base and J 5 bases; bases outside gene matches: 2.

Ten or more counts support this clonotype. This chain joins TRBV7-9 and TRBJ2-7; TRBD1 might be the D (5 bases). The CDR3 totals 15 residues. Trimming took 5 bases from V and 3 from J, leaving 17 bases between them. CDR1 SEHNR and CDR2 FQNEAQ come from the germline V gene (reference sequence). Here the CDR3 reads CASSEGRVSFYEQYF. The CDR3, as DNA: TGTGCCAGCAGCGAAGGCAGGGTATCGTTCTACGAGCAGTACTTC.

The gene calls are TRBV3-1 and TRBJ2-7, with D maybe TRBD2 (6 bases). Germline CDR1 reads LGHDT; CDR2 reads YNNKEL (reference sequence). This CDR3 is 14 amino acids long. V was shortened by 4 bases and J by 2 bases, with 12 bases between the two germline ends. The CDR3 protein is CASSLGLQTYEQYF. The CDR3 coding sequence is TGTGCCAGCAGCCTGGGACTTCAAACCTACGAGCAGTACTTC.

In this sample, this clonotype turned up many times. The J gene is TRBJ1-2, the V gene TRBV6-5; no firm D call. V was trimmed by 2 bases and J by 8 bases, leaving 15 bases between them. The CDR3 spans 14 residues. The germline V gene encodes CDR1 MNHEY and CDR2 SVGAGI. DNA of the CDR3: TGTGCCAGCAGTTACGCCGCTGCCGGCGAAGGCTACACCTTC. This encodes CASSYAAAGEGYTF.